The T cell receptor (beta chain) under discussion was sequenced for a study of Ad26.COV2.S vaccination and SARS-CoV-2 variants. On this clone: Its specificity is unknown. The sample carries other DNA sequences with the same CDR3.

Study-level points and caveats: Compared with placebo recipients, vaccine recipients had higher spike-specific TCR breadth.

V shed 1 base and J shed 0 bases, with 9 bases lying between them. The CDR3 spans 15 residues. In germline, CDR1 is SGHTA, CDR2 FQGNSA. Repertoires were generated with immunoSEQ multiplex PCR, while TCRdb's copy carries only in-frame clones and drops some. This sample carries around 450,000 clones, roughly nine tenths of them seen once, and the ten largest clones take roughly 2.5%. Treatment here: over 15 received Ad26.COV2.S at low or high dose, single or two shots; about 5 received placebo; per-sample allocation not given. Samples were taken on day 63 after the first vaccine or placebo injection. The rearrangement links TRBV7-2 to TRBJ1-1, with D possibly TRBD1 on 5 matching bases. The receptor's source is a person aged 18-60 years who received the Ad26.COV2.S COVID-19 vaccine or a placebo. The sample here was peripheral blood, taken in a trial of Ad26.COV2.S vaccine versus placebo. The CDR3 is CASSLGAGMNTEAFF. CDR3 sequence (DNA): TGTGCCAGCAGCTTAGGAGCAGGGATGAACACTGAAGCTTTCTTT.